One and the same sample provided the 26 T cell receptor beta chains below, sequenced in a study of Graves' ophthalmopathy and Graves' hyperthyroidism. RNA transcripts provided the template for amplifying TCR beta CDR3 regions. Scientists carried out first-round RT-PCR using HTBI primers and then a second-round multiplex PCR. One entry per CDR3 protein results from TCRdb running MiXCR on the multiplex PCR reads. Among hundreds of thousands of distinct CDR3 sequences listed, about two fifths were seen once. Sequenced material: peripheral blood. These receptors were collected from an adult man with Graves' ophthalmopathy.

This clonotype was picked up a small number of times. The chain employs TRBV28 and TRBJ2-2, with D uncertain. The CDR3 has 13 residues. Germline V gene lookup returns CDR1 MDHEN and CDR2 SYDVKM. Trimming pared 8 bases from V and 2 bases from J, leaving 9 bases between. Here the CDR3 reads CASGSVNTGELFF. CDR3 DNA sequence: TGTGCCAGCGGTTCGGTCAACACCGGGGAGCTGTTTTTT.

This clonotype was observed many times. This sequence joins TRBV5-6 and TRBJ1-5; D is unclear. Germline CDR1 is SGHDT and CDR2 is YYEEEE. Trimming removed 4 bases at V and 3 bases at J, with 11 bases between. The CDR3 spans 14 residues. CDR3 in amino acids: CASSADRDNQPQHF. CDR3 in DNA: TGTGCCAGCAGCGCGGACCGCGACAATCAGCCCCAGCATTTT.

This chain joins TRBV10-3 and TRBJ2-5; unclear D gene. This CDR3 region has 13 residues. CDR1 ENHRY and CDR2 SYGVKD come from the germline V gene. V was shortened by 3 bases and J by 5 bases, with 10 bases between the two germline ends. CDR3 sequence: CAISDGGFETQYF. The CDR3 nucleotides read TGTGCCATCAGTGACGGCGGATTTGAGACCCAGTACTTC.

This clonotype was recorded at least ten times. The chain combines TRBV5-8 with TRBJ2-7; the D call may be TRBD1 or TRBD2 (5 bases each). The CDR3 sequence is 14 residues long. Trimming pared 4 bases from V and 7 bases from J, leaving 18 bases between. The germline CDR1 and CDR2 sequences are SGHTS and YDEGEE. The chain's CDR3 is CASSQEWDPREQYF. Here the CDR3 DNA reads TGTGCCAGCAGCCAAGAGTGGGACCCCCGGGAGCAGTACTTC.

This CDR3 reads CASGLVLRAAQETQYF. The CDR3 DNA reads as TGTGCTAGTGGTTTGGTACTAAGGGCAGCTCAAGAGACCCAGTACTTC. The chain carries TRBV12-5 and TRBJ2-5; no firm D call. The CDR3 has 16 residues. Between the trimmed V and J ends, which lost 0 bases and 2 bases, there was a span of 13 bases. The germline V gene encodes CDR1 LGHNT and CDR2 FRNRAP.

The chain is built from TRBV7-2 and TRBJ2-3, with TRBD2 matching 9 bases. This CDR3 comprises 15 residues. J lost 7 bases, V lost 0 bases, and 5 bases had no gene match. Germline V lookup: CDR1 SGHTA, CDR2 FQGNSA. This CDR3 is CASSLATSGIYTQYF. CDR3 DNA: TGTGCCAGCAGCTTAGCGACTAGCGGTATATATACGCAGTATTTT.

This chain uses TRBV12-3 or TRBV12-4 with TRBJ1-1; D might be TRBD1 (5 bases). The CDR3 spans 13 residues. The CDR3 DNA reads as TGTGCTAGTGGTTTCGGGACCTTCACTGAAGCTTTCTTT. This gives the protein CASGFGTFTEAFF.

This sequence joins TRBV15 and TRBJ2-5; 8 nucleotides align to TRBD2. The CDR3 has 15 residues. The V and J ends lost 0 bases and 0 bases, in that order; junction bases with no gene match: 0. CDR1 is LNHNV, CDR2 YYDKDF, per germline (reference sequence). CDR3 nucleotides: TGTGCCACCAGCAGAGAAGCGGGGGACCAAGAGACCCAGTACTTC. Translation: CATSREAGDQETQYF. The full variable domain, with the rest looked up from reference TRBV15 and TRBJ2-5, is DAMVIQNPRYQVTQFGKPVTLSCSQTLNHNVMYWYQQKSSQAPKLLFHYYDKDFNNEADTPDNFQSRRPNTSFCFLDIRSPGLGDTAMYLCATSREAGDQETQYFGPGTRLLVL.

This clonotype was detected ten times or more. This chain uses TRBV4-1 with TRBJ2-7; a weak D match, TRBD1 (6 bases). The CDR3 has 14 residues. Germline-derived CDR1 and CDR2 are MGHRA and YSYEKL. Trimming pared 0 bases from V and 3 bases from J, leaving 9 bases between. CDR3 bases: TGCGCCAGCAGCCAAGATCCAGGGGACTACGAGCAGTACTTC. Translating gives CASSQDPGDYEQYF.

This clonotype was seen a few times. The chain links TRBV20-1 to TRBJ2-7; 9 positions agree with TRBD2. The CDR3 is made up of 15 amino acids. Germline V gene lookup returns CDR1 DFQATT and CDR2 SNEGSKA (reference sequence). V lost 6 bases, J lost 4 bases, and 13 bases stayed unmatched. The CDR3 DNA is TGCAGTGCCTCATTTGGCGGGAGGGCCATGTACGAGCAGTACTTC. Protein product: CSASFGGRAMYEQYF.

This clonotype has ten or more counts. This sequence joins TRBV9 and TRBJ2-2; 10 bases fit TRBD2. V shed 4 bases and J 7 bases; nucleotides not matched to a gene: 10. CDR3 length equals 16 residues. The V gene's germline CDR1 is SGDLS and CDR2 YYNGEE. The chain's CDR3 is CASSRGLAESSGELFF. The CDR3 DNA follows: TGTGCCAGCAGCCGAGGACTAGCGGAGTCGAGCGGGGAGCTGTTTTTT.

A remark on this clonotype: One junction end does not reproduce the germline sequence, and a read error may be involved. V and J are TRBV10-3 and TRBJ2-7; TRBD2 matches at 7 bases. CDR1 is ENHRY and CDR2 is SYGVKD in the germline V gene. The CDR3 length is 16 residues. The CDR3 is CASSSVLAGDSYEQYF. The CDR3 nucleotides are TGTGCCAGCAGTTCTGTGTTAGCGGGCGACTCCTACGAGCAGTACTTC.

This clonotype has a count of ten or more. The chain recombines TRBV19 with TRBJ1-5; 9 nucleotides line up with TRBD1. CDR3 length equals 14 residues. From germline, CDR1 is LNHDA and CDR2 SQIVND (reference sequence). The V and J ends lost 4 bases and 4 bases, in that order; junction bases with no gene match: 2. CDR3 DNA sequence: TGTGCCAGTAGTACGACAGGGGGGAATCAGCCCCAGCATTTT. This gives the protein CASSTTGGNQPQHF.

Remarks on this clonotype: A much larger clone is a single base away; this may be a read error. V gene TRBV6-6 combines with J gene TRBJ2-7, with D possibly matching TRBD1 (6 bases). This CDR3 comprises 14 residues. Trimming took off 4 bases at V and 5 bases at J, with 15 bases between the two ends. CDR1 and CDR2 (germline): MNHNY, SVGAGI (reference sequence). The CDR3 loop is CASSSLTGAHEQYF. The CDR3, as DNA: TGTGCCAGCAGTTCCTTGACAGGAGCCCACGAGCAGTACTTC.

This clonotype was counted only a few times. J is TRBJ2-7 and V is TRBV5-1; unclear D gene. V was cut by 9 bases and J by 4 bases, with 17 bases left in between. CDR3 length: 13 residues. The germline V gene encodes CDR1 SGHRS and CDR2 YFSETQ. CDR3 DNA sequence: TGCGCCACTACATTCCCGACGGGTTACGAGCAGTACTTC. Protein: CATTFPTGYEQYF.

As regards this clonotype: A read error is possible here, since a much larger clone lies one base away. This chain connects TRBV7-2 to TRBJ2-7, with a tentative D call TRBD2 (5 bases). Germline assignment: CDR1 SGHTA and CDR2 FQGNSA. The CDR3 runs 16 residues. The CDR3 region has the DNA TGTGCCAGCAGCTTAAAAGCCGGGGTAGGCTCCTACGAGCAGTGCTTC. This translates into CASSLKAGVGSYEQCF.

This chain connects TRBV5-1 to TRBJ2-7; D not resolved. This CDR3 region has 14 residues. Between the trimmed V and J ends, which lost 4 bases and 0 bases, there was a span of 11 bases. The V gene's germline CDR1 is SGHRS and CDR2 YFSETQ. Here the CDR3 reads CASSRDTRSYEQYF. CDR3 DNA sequence: TGCGCCAGCAGCAGAGACACGCGCTCCTACGAGCAGTACTTC. Full variable domain (missing parts from reference TRBV5-1 and TRBJ2-7): KAGVTQTPRYLIKTRGQQVTLSCSPISGHRSVSWYQQTPGQGLQFLFEYFSETQRNKGNFPGRFSGRQFSNSRSEMNVSTLELGDSALYLCASSRDTRSYEQYFGPGTRLTVT.

This clonotype has a handful of counts. The V and J genes are TRBV6-6 and TRBJ2-2; the D gene could be TRBD1 or TRBD2 (5 bases each). V dropped 3 bases and J dropped 4 bases, with 15 bases sitting between them. The CDR3 runs 16 residues. Per germline, CDR1 MNHNY and CDR2 SVGAGI (reference sequence). The CDR3 here is CASSYQTGRGTGELFF. In DNA, the CDR3 is TGTGCCAGCAGTTATCAAACGGGACGGGGCACCGGGGAGCTGTTTTTT.

This clonotype showed up just a few times. V gene TRBV29-1 combines with J gene TRBJ2-5; 7 positions match TRBD1. Per the germline V gene, CDR1 is SQVTM and CDR2 is ANQGSEA. After removal of 8 bases from V and 10 bases from J, the junction contained 13 bases not matched to a gene. The CDR3 is 12 amino acids. CDR3 residues: CSRDSSQGVQYF. The CDR3 region has the DNA TGCAGCCGGGACAGCTCCCAGGGGGTCCAGTACTTC.

The sample holds a few counts of this clonotype. Just one base apart from a much larger clone, this may be a read error. This chain uses TRBV20-1 with TRBJ2-7; D ambiguous. Trimming pared 3 bases from V and 4 bases from J, leaving 10 bases between. CDR1 is DFQATT, CDR2 SNEGSKA, per germline (reference sequence). The CDR3 extends over 12 amino acids. The CDR3 loop reads CSASSQQYEQYV. The CDR3 DNA reads as TGCAGTGCTAGTTCACAGCAATACGAGCAGTACGTC.

This clonotype was seen only once. V usage is TRBV20-1 and J usage is TRBJ2-6; D remains unclear. From germline, CDR1 is DFQATT and CDR2 SNEGSKA (reference sequence). V gave up 0 bases and J gave up 6 bases, with 15 bases separating them. The CDR3 has 16 amino acids. CDR3 nucleotide sequence: TGCAGTGCTAGAGATAATCTTCGGGCCGAGGCCAACGTCCTGACTTTC. The encoded protein is CSARDNLRAEANVLTF.

This clonotype was counted many times. V gene TRBV7-8 combines with J gene TRBJ2-2, with 9 bases aligning to TRBD1. Germline CDR1 reads SGHVS; CDR2 reads FQNEAQ. V lost 5 bases to trimming and J lost 7 bases; unmatched junction nucleotides: 11. The CDR3 consists of 16 residues. The CDR3 here is CASSLGTGYRFGELFF. For the CDR3, the DNA is TGTGCCAGCAGCCTAGGGACAGGGTATCGTTTCGGGGAGCTGTTTTTT.

This clonotype was observed a few times. One end of the junction is discordant with germline, which a read error may explain. V and J are TRBV10-3 and TRBJ1-1; D not certain. The CDR3 has 15 amino acids. Germline lookup yields CDR1 ENHRY and CDR2 SYGVKD. CDR3 sequence reads: CASSYSWASNTEAFF. CDR3 sequence (DNA): TGTGCCAGCAGTTACTCCTGGGCCAGCAACACTGAAGCTTTCTTT.

The chain has TRBV29-1 and TRBJ1-2; no reliable D call. The germline V and J ends were trimmed by 1 base and 7 bases, with 4 bases remaining between them. The germline V gene has CDR1 SQVTM and CDR2 ANQGSEA. There are 10 residues in the CDR3. DNA for the CDR3: TGCAGCGTTGAAGGGCCTGGCTACACCTTC. Its protein is CSVEGPGYTF.

This chain joins TRBV10-3 and TRBJ1-1; 8 nucleotides agree with TRBD1. After removal of 10 bases from V and 1 base from J, the junction contained 8 bases not matched to a gene. Germline V lookup: CDR1 ENHRY, CDR2 SYGVKD. The CDR3 is made up of 14 amino acids. The CDR3, as DNA: TGTGCCAGCAGACAGGGGCCCGAGAACACTGAAGCTTTCTTT. Amino acid sequence: CASRQGPENTEAFF.

The gene calls are TRBV11-2 and TRBJ1-3, with 8 bases identical to TRBD1. This CDR3 has 16 amino acids. The J segment lost 4 bases and the V segment lost 6 bases, leaving 11 bases of the junction unmatched. Per the germline V gene, CDR1 is SGHAT and CDR2 is FQNNGV. The CDR3 sequence: CASRKDSGQGGNTIYF. CDR3 DNA: TGTGCCAGCAGGAAAGACTCCGGACAGGGAGGAAACACCATATATTTT.